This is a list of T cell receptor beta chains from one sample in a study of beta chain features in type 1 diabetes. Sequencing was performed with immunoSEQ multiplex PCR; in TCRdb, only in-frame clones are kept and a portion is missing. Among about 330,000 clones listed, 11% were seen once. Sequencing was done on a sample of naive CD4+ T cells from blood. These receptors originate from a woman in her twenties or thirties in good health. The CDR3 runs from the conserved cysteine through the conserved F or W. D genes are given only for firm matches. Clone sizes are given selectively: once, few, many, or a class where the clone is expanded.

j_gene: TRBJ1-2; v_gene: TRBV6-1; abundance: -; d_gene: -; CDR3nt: TGTGCCAGCTTAACTCCTGTGGGCGGCTACACCTTC; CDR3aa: CASLTPVGGYTF
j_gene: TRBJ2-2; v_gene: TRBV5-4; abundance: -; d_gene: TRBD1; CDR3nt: TGTGCCAGCAGCTTGAGGACAGGAGCGAACACCGGGGAGCTGTTTTTT; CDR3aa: CASSLRTGANTGELFF
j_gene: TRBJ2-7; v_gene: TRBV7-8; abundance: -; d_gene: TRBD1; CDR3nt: TGTGCCAGCAGCTTCCGGGACAGGGGGCAATACGAGCAGTACTTC; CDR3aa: CASSFRDRGQYEQYF
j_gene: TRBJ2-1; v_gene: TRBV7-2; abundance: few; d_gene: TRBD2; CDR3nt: TGTGCCAGCAGCTTAGCGCTTTCTCGGCTAGCGGGAAAGACGTCGTACAATGAGCAGTTCTTC; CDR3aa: CASSLALSRLAGKTSYNEQFF
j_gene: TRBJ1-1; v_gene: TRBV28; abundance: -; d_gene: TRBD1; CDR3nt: TGTGCCAGCAGCACCGGGACAGGGACTTTACGAGCTTTCTTT; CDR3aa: CASSTGTGTLRAFF
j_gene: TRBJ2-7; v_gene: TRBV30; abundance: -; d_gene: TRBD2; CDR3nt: TGTGCCTGGAGGCCCCCGGGACTAGGAACCTACGAGCAGTACTTC; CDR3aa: CAWRPPGLGTYEQYF
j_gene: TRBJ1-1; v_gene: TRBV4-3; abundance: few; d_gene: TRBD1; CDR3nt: TGCGCCAGCAGCCAAGCCGGGACAGGGCGAGTGGGAGCTTTCTTT; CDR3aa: CASSQAGTGRVGAFF
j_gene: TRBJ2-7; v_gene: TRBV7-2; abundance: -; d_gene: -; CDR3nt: TGTGCCAGCAGCCCCTTCCCGACTAACTACGAGCAGTACTTC; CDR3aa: CASSPFPTNYEQYF
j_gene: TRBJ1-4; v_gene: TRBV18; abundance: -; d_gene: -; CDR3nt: TGTGCCAGCTCACCACGGTTCGGGGAAAAACTGTTTTTT; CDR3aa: CASSPRFGEKLFF
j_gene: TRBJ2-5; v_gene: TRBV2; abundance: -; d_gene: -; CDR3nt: TGTGCCAGCAACAGAGGGGAGACCCAGTACTTC; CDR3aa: CASNRGETQYF
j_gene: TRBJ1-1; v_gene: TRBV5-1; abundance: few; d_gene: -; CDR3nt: TGCGCCAGCAGTCCTAGTGACCAGTTCATGAACACTGAAGCTTTCTTT; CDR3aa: CASSPSDQFMNTEAFF
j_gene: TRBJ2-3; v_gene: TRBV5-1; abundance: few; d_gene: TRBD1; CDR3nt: TGCGCCAGCAAACTCGACAGGGGACGTAGAGATACGCAGTATTTT; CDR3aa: CASKLDRGRRDTQYF
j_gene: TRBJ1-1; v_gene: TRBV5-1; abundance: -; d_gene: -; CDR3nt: TGCGCCAGCAGCTTGGCCCCGGGGGGAAGGAACACTGAAGCTTTCTTT; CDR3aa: CASSLAPGGRNTEAFF
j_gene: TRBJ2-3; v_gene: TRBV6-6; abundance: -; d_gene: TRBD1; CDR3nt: TGTGCCAGCAGTTACGGGACAGGGTTTACAGATACGCAGTATTTT; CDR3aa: CASSYGTGFTDTQYF
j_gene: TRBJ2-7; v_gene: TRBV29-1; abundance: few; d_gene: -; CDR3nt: TGCAGCGTTCGTGAGACACCCAGCTACGAGCAGTACTTC; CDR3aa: CSVRETPSYEQYF
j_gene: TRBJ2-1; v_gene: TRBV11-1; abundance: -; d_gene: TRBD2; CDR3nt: TGTGCCAGCACACGACTAGCGGGGGGCAATGAGCAGTTCTTC; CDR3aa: CASTRLAGGNEQFF
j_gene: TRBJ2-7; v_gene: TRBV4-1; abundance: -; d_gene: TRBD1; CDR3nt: TGCGCCAGCAGCCGAACCGGGACAGGGGGTTACGAGCAGTACTTC; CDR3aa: CASSRTGTGGYEQYF